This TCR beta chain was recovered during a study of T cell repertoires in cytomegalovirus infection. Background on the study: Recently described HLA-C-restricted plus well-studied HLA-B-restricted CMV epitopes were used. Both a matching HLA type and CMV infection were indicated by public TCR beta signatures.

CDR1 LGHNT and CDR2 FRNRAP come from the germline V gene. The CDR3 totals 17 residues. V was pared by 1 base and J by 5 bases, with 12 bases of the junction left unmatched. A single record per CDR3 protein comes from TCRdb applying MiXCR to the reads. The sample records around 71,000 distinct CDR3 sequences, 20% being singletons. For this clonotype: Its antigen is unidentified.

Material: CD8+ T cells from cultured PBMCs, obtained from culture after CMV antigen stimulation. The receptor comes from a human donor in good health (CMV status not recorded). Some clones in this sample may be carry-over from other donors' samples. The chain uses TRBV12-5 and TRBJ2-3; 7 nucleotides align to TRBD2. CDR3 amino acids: CASGLATGRIVVDTQYF. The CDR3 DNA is TGTGCTAGTGGTTTGGCTACCGGGAGGATTGTTGTAGATACGCAGTATTTT.